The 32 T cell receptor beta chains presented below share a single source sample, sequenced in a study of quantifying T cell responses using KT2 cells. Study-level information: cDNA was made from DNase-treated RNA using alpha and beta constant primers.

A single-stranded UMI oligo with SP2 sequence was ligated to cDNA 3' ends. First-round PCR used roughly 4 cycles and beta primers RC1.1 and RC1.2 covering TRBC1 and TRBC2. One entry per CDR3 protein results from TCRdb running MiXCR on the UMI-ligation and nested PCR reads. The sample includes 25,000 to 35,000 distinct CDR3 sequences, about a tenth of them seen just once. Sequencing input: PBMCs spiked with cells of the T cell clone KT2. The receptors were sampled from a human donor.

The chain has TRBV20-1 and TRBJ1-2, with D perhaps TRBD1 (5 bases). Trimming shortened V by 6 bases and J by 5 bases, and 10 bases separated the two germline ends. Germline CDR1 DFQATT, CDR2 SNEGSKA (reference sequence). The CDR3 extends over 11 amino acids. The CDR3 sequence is CSARDLYGYTF. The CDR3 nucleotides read TGCAGTGCCCGGGACCTATATGGCTACACCTTC.

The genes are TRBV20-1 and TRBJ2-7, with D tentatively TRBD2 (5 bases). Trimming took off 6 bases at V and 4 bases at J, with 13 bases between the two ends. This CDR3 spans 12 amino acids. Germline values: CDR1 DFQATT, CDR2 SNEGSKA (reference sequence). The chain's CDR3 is CSARRSGYEQYF. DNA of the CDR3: TGCAGTGCCCGAAGGTCGGGGTACGAGCAGTACTTC.

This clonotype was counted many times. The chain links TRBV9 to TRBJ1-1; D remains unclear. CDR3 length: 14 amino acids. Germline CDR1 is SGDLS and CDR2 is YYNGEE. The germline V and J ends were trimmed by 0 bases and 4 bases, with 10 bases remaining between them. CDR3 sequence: CASSVVEIGTEAFF. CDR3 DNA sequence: TGTGCCAGCAGCGTAGTTGAAATTGGCACTGAAGCTTTCTTT. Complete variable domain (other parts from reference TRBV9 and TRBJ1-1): DSGVTQTPKHLITATGQRVTLRCSPRSGDLSVYWYQQSLDQGLQFLIQYYNGEERAKGNILERFSAQQFPDLHSELNLSSLELGDSALYFCASSVVEIGTEAFFGQGTRLTVV.

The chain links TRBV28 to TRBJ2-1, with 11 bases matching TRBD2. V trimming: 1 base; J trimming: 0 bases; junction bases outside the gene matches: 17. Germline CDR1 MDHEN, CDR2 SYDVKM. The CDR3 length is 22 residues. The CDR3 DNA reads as TGTGCCAGCAGTTTATTAGGGACTAGCGGTAGTCTCCTAGCGGGCTCCTACAATGAGCAGTTCTTC. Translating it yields CASSLLGTSGSLLAGSYNEQFF.

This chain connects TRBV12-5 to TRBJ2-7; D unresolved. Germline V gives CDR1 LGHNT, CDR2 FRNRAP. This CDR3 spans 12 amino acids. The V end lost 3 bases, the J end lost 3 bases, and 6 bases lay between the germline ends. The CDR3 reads CASGLDFYEQYF. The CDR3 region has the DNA TGTGCTAGTGGTTTAGACTTCTACGAGCAGTACTTC.

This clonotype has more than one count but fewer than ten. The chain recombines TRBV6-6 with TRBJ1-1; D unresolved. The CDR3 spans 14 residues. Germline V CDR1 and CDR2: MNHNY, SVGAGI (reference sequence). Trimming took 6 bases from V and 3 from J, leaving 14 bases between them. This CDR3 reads CASRHMYGDTEAFF. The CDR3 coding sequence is TGTGCCAGCAGGCACATGTATGGGGACACTGAAGCTTTCTTT.

The CDR3 region has the DNA TGTGCCAGCACCCTCATCGGACAGCTACAAGAGACCCAGTACTTC. Translated: CASTLIGQLQETQYF. This rearrangement joins TRBV6-2 or TRBV6-3 to TRBJ2-5; maybe TRBD1 (6 bases). The CDR3 has 15 residues. Germline CDR1 and CDR2: MNHEY and SVGEGT. Trimming cost V 7 bases and J 2 bases, with 17 bases left between them.

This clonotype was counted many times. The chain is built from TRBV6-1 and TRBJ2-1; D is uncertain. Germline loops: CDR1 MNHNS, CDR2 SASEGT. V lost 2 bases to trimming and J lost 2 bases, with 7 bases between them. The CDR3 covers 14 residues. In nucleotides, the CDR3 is TGTGCCAGCAGTGAATTGTCACCCTACAATGAGCAGTTCTTC. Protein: CASSELSPYNEQFF.

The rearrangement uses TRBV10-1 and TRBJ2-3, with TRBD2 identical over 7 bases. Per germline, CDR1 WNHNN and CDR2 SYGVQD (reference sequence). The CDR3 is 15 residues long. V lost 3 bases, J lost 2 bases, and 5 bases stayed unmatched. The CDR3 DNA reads TGCGCCAGCAGTGAAGTTGCGGGAGTCACAGATACGCAGTATTTT. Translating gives CASSEVAGVTDTQYF.

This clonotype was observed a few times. CDR3 DNA: TGTGCCAGCAGTCACCTGAGACCAGCGGGGTCCACCACCGGGGAGCTGTTTTTT. Translation gives CASSHLRPAGSTTGELFF. The chain combines TRBV7-3 with TRBJ2-2; 7 bases align to TRBD2. V dropped 6 bases and J dropped 4; count of bases not matched to a gene: 17. Per the germline V gene, CDR1 is SGHTA and CDR2 is FQGTGA. CDR3 size: 18 residues. Full variable domain (rest looked up from reference TRBV7-3 and TRBJ2-2): GAGVSQTPSNKVTEKGKYVELRCDPISGHTALYWYRQSLGQGPEFLIYFQGTGAADDSGLPNDRFFAVRPEGSVSTLKIQRTERGDSAVYLCASSHLRPAGSTTGELFFGEGSRLTVL.

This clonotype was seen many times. The CDR3 DNA is TGTGCCAGCAGTCCCCCACTAGCGGGTGGCCCCGGGGAGCTGTTTTTT. This encodes CASSPPLAGGPGELFF. The rearrangement links TRBV6-5 to TRBJ2-2; 9 bases align to TRBD2. Germline lookup yields CDR1 MNHEY and CDR2 SVGAGI. Germline trimming cut 5 bases from V and 6 bases from J; bases unmatched to any gene: 10. CDR3 length equals 16 residues.

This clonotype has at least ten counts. The CDR3 loop reads CASSLVYLARTDTQYF. For the CDR3, the DNA is TGTGCCAGCAGCTTAGTTTACCTAGCTCGCACAGATACGCAGTATTTT. The rearrangement joins TRBV7-2 to TRBJ2-3, with a tentative D call TRBD2 (5 bases). The CDR3 contains 16 residues. Trimming cost V 1 base and J 1 base, with 12 bases left between them. Germline CDR1 SGHTA, CDR2 FQGNSA.

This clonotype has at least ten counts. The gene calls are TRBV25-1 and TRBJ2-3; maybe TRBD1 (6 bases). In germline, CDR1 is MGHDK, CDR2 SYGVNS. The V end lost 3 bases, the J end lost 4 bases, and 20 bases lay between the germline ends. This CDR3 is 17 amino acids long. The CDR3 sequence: CASSDPTALQGSDTQYF. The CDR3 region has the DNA TGTGCCAGCAGTGACCCTACAGCGTTGCAGGGGTCAGATACGCAGTATTTT.

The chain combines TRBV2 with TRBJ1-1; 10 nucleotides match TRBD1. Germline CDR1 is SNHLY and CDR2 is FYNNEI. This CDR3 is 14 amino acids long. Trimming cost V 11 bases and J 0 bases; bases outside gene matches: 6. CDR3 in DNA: TGTGCCTCCAGGGACAGGGGTCTGAACACTGAAGCTTTCTTT. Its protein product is CASRDRGLNTEAFF.

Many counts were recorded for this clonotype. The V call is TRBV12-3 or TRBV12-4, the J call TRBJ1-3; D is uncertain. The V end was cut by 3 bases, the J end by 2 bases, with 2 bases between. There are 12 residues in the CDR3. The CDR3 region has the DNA TGTGCCAGCAGTTTTGCTGGAAACACCATATATTTT. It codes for CASSFAGNTIYF.

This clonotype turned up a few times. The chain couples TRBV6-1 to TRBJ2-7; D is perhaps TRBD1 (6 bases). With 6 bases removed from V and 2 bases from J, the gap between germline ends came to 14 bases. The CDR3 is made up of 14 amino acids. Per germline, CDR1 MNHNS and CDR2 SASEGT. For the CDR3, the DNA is TGTGCCAGCAGGAAACGGGACACGGCCTACGAGCAGTACTTC. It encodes CASRKRDTAYEQYF.

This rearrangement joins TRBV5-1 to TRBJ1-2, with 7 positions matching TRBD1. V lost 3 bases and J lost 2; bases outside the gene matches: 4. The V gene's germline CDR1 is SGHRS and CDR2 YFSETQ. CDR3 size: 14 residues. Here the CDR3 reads CASSSQGGNYGYTF. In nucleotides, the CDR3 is TGCGCCAGCAGCTCCCAGGGGGGGAACTATGGCTACACCTTC.

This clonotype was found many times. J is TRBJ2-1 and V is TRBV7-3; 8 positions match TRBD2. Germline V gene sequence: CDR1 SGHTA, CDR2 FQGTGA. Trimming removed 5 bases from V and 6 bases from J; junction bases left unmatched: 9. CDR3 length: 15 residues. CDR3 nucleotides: TGTGCCAGCAGCCGAACCCCGACTAGCGCCAATGAGCAGTTCTTC. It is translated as CASSRTPTSANEQFF.

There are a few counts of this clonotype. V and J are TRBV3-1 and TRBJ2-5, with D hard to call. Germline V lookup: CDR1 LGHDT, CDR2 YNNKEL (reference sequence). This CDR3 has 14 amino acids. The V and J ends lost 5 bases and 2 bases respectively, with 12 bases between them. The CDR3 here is CASSNSGRQETQYF. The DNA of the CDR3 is TGTGCCAGCAGCAACTCGGGCCGTCAAGAGACCCAGTACTTC.

The CDR3 sequence: CASSPRGRLHEQYF. The CDR3 DNA reads TGTGCCAGTAGTCCCCGGGGGCGTCTGCACGAGCAGTACTTC. The chain carries TRBV19 and TRBJ2-7; the D call may be TRBD1 or TRBD2 (6 bases each). V shed 5 bases and J shed 5 bases, with 16 bases lying between them. Germline V gives CDR1 LNHDA, CDR2 SQIVND (reference sequence). CDR3 length equals 14 residues.

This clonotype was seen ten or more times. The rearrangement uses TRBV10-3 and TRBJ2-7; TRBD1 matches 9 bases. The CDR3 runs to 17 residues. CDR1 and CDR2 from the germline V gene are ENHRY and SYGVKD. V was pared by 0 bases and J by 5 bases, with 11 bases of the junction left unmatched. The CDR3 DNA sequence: TGTGCCATCAGTGAGTCGATTTTTGGACAGGGGACTCACGAGCAGTACTTC. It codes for CAISESIFGQGTHEQYF.

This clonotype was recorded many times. The CDR3 region has the DNA TGTGCCAGCAGCCCGGACAGGGACCTTAGCACAGATACGCAGTATTTT. Residues: CASSPDRDLSTDTQYF. The chain couples TRBV25-1 to TRBJ2-3, with 8 bases fitting TRBD1. The CDR3 loop spans 16 amino acids. The V segment lost 6 bases and the J segment 0 bases; nucleotides outside the gene matches: 8. The germline gives CDR1 MGHDK, CDR2 SYGVNS.

CDR3 nucleotide sequence: TGCAGTGCTAGCTCGGGGTACGAGCAGTACTTC. This gives the protein CSASSGYEQYF. The chain uses TRBV20-1 and TRBJ2-7, with a tentative D call TRBD2 (5 bases). Germline values: CDR1 DFQATT, CDR2 SNEGSKA (reference sequence). The V end was cut by 3 bases, the J end by 4 bases, with 7 bases between. This CDR3 contains 11 residues.

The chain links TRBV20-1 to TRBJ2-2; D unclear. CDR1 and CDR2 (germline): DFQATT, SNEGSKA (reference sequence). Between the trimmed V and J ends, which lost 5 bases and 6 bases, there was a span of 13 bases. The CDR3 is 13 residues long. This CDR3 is CSAPAPSAGELFF. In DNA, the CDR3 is TGCAGTGCTCCGGCCCCCTCGGCCGGGGAGCTGTTTTTT.

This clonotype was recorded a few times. The CDR3 spells CATSDGRIRGRYNEQFF. In nucleotides, the CDR3 is TGTGCCACCAGTGATGGAAGGATCAGGGGGCGCTACAATGAGCAGTTCTTC. The V call is TRBV24-1, the J call TRBJ2-1; 8 bases align to TRBD1. Trimming removed 3 bases from V and 3 bases from J; junction bases left unmatched: 9. Germline V lookup: CDR1 KGHDR, CDR2 SFDVKD. CDR3 length equals 17 residues.

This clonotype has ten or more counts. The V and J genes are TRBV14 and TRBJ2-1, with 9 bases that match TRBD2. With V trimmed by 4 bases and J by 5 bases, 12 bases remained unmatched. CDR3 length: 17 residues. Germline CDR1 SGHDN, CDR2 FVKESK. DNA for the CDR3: TGTGCCAGCAGCCCCCCCCCCGGACTAGCGTATAACAATGAGCAGTTCTTC. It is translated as CASSPPPGLAYNNEQFF.

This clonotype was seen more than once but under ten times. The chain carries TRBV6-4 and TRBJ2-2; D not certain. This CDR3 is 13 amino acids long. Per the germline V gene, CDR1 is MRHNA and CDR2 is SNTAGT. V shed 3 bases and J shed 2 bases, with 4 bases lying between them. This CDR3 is CASSEDNTGELFF. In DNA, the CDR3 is TGTGCCAGCAGTGAAGACAACACCGGGGAGCTGTTTTTT.

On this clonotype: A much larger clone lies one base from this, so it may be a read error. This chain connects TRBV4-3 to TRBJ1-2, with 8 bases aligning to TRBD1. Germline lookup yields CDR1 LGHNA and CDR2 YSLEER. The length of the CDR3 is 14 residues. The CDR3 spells CASSQIDRGYGYNF. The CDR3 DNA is TGCGCCAGCAGCCAAATAGACAGGGGCTATGGCTACAACTTC.

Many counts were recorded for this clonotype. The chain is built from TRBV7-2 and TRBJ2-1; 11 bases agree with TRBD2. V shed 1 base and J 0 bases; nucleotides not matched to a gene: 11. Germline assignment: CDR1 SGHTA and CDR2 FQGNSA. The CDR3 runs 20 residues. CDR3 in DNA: TGTGCCAGCAGCTTAGATGGGACTAGCGGATCCAGGGGCTCCTACAATGAGCAGTTCTTC. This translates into CASSLDGTSGSRGSYNEQFF.

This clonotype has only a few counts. The CDR3 is CASSSTGNTEAFF. CDR3 sequence (DNA): TGTGCCAGCAGTTCGACAGGGAACACTGAAGCTTTCTTT. The J gene is TRBJ1-1, the V gene TRBV12-3 or TRBV12-4; perhaps TRBD1 as D (6 bases). The CDR3 runs 13 residues. Trimming removed 4 bases from V and 1 base from J, with 7 bases in between.

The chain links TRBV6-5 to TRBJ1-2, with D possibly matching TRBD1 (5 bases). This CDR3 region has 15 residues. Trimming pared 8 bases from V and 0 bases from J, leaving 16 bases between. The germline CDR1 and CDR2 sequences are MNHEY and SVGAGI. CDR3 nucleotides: TGTGCCAGCCGGGACCGGGGATTTTCTAACTATGGCTACACCTTC. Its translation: CASRDRGFSNYGYTF.

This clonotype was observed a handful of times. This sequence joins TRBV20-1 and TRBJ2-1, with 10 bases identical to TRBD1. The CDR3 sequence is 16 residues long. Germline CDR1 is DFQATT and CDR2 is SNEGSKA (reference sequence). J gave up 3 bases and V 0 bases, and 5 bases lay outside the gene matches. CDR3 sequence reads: CSARDLGTGVYNEQFF. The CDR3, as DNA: TGCAGTGCTAGAGATCTGGGGACAGGGGTCTACAATGAGCAGTTCTTC.